Listed here is a single T cell receptor beta chain. As defined, naive CD8 cells were CD45RO-negative and positively selected for CCR7, with terminally differentiated effector memory CD45RA+ cells excluded. This entry belongs to a study of shared clonotypes between healthy human individuals. Turning to the study itself: In total, the donors were a couple of women and three men aged 18 to 49.

J lost 6 bases, V lost 6 bases, and 9 bases had no gene match. The germline V gene has CDR1 MGHRA and CDR2 YSYEKL. The CDR3 totals 14 residues. TCRdb keeps only in-frame clones here, not all; method: immunoSEQ multiplex PCR. The table shows about 2 million clones, with less than 95% occurring only once. What was sequenced was naive CD8+ T cells sorted from blood. This TCR was sampled from a man between 18 and 35 years old in good health. V and J are TRBV4-1 and TRBJ2-7; 9 positions match TRBD1. This CDR3 is CASSPRTGAAEQYF. The CDR3, as DNA: TGCGCCAGCAGTCCAAGGACAGGGGCGGCCGAGCAGTACTTC.